This TCR beta chain was sequenced for a study of CD8+CD57+ T cells in acquired aplastic anemia. Study overall: Sorted CD4+ and CD8+ cells yielded DNA averaging approximately 3 ug. Study outcomes and limitations: Patients and controls had in common twenty-nine CD8+ CDR3 sequences. For CD8+ Simpson's diversity, patients and controls showed no significant difference.

CDR3 length: 14 amino acids. Germline CDR1 DFQATT, CDR2 SNEGSKA (reference sequence). V was pared by 7 bases and J by 4 bases, with 19 bases between. TCR beta VDJ and CDR3 were profiled, and genomic DNA was the template. A single record per CDR3 protein comes from TCRdb applying MiXCR to the reads. The data hold some 200,000 distinct CDR3 sequences, with 50% to 70% observed a single time. This clonotype was counted at least ten times. What it binds is unknown. All patients picked for sequencing had shown, by flow cytometry, an expansion of CD8+CD57+ cells. Severe acquired aplastic anemia was present in every patient.

The V and J genes are TRBV20-1 and TRBJ1-2; unclear D gene. The sample comprised sorted CD4+, CD8+, or CD8+CD57+ T cells (not recorded which) from PBMCs. This clonotype originated in a human donor with aplastic anemia. The CDR3 sequence is CSVLRGIGGYGYTF. In DNA form, the CDR3 reads TGCAGTGTACTACGAGGCATAGGCGGCTATGGCTACACCTTC.